This T cell receptor beta chain was found in a study of T cell responses to AZD1222 COVID-19 vaccine (TCRdb year 2021). Broadly, across the study: AZD1222 recipients with second doses at about 4 weeks or about 12 weeks were pooled, because spike-specific TCR depth and breadth did not differ between schedules. TCR sequencing was performed for over 230 trial participants, of whom some 200 were given two doses of AZD1222 and some 26 were given two doses of MenACWY control vaccine. Trial participants were enrolled into age subgroups of 18-55, 56-69 and 70-plus years, which contained approximately 150, 28 and 58 TCR-sequenced participants, respectively. What the authors observed across the whole study: Conclusions about previously exposed vaccinees are limited, since just 5 to 7 AZD1222 recipients were seropositive for SARS-CoV-2 at baseline. Nearly half of unique spike-specific TCRs reportedly recognized epitopes outside regions mutated in the B.1.351 and B.1.1.7 variants. A significant rise in spike-specific TCR breadth and depth was observed after two AZD1222 doses relative to day 0 and relative to MenACWY recipients. Because no samples from the day 14 peak response were available, repertoires could be characterized only after the peak T cell response. In the small 56-69-year group, the increase in depth fell short of significance, most likely because of low power. The whole spike protein was spanned by vaccine-associated CD4 TCRs, and dominant responses were seen in regions 160-218 and 743-854. Most participants were white British and females outnumbered males, and the authors suggested that clonal diversity may have been underestimated.

Its CDR3 holds 12 amino acids, cysteine through phenylalanine. Only CDR3 DNA is held: 36 bases, read in frame from base 1. V is clipped by 5 bases and J by 7 bases, and the sequence between their germline boundaries is 9 bases long. CDR1 and CDR2, per the germline V gene (reference sequence), are PRHDT and FYEKMQ. This clone was seen a single time. The antigen it recognizes is unknown. No base quality values were provided; no much bigger clone lies one nucleotide off. The CDR3 regions of human TCRbeta chains were analyzed by immunosequencing. Concerning the study's data processing: TCRs in the repertoires were compared against a reference library of SARS-CoV-2-specific TCRs that had been generated with the MIRA antigen-specificity platform. Breadth was defined as the fraction of unique TCRs that were SARS-CoV-2-associated. Depth was defined as the fraction of total T cells that were SARS-CoV-2-associated. Using the MIRA data, each spike-specific TCR was mapped to the spike region that the TCR reacts to and placed in a CD4 or CD8 class. Log10-transformed breadth and depth values were compared by one-way ANOVA with Sidak's multiple comparisons tests. The table was pulled from immuneACCESS by TCRdb, which kept in-frame rearrangements only. Such tables lose some clones; where checked, under half of the loss comes from unresolved V genes, and the rest has no known cause. V, J and clone size are taken as reported in that table, and D and trimming were inferred from the DNA itself. Recorded for this sample are some 170,000 clones; about 88% of them occurred a single time. Of the sample, 1.5% to 2% falls within the top ten clones.

What this sample's time point label stands for: baseline before first vaccination. Samples from vaccinated people were obtained from the UK trials COV001 and COV002, which included a single-blind randomized controlled phase 2/3 trial of AZD1222 (ChAdOx1 nCoV-19) in healthy adults. For TCRbeta chain sequencing, PBMC samples from trial participants were taken at day 0 and at day 28 after the second dose. The V gene is TRBV13 and the J gene is TRBJ1-5; the D gene assignment is ambiguous. The sequenced sample was peripheral blood, obtained on day 0 of AZD1222 vaccination. The receptor's source is an adult in good health. Read as DNA, the sequence is TGTGCCAGCAGCCAACGGGGACAGCCCCAGCATTTT. The resulting protein is CASSQRGQPQHF. Beyond the CDR3, the reference TRBV13 and TRBJ1-5 genes provide the residues; the full variable domain reads: AAGVIQSPRHLIKEKRETATLKCYPIPRHDTVYWYQQGPGQDPQFLISFYEKMQSDKGSIPDRFSAQQFSDYHSELNMSSLELGDSALYFCASSQRGQPQHFGDGTRLSIL.